Following are 15 T cell receptor beta chains from one sample sequenced in a study of blood T cell repertoires in COVID-19. Clones were read by immunoSEQ multiplex PCR, and TCRdb kept only the in-frame ones, dropping some. The sample lists about 220,000 clones; about 80% were seen once. Sequencing used PBMCs or T cells enriched from blood (not recorded which). Every receptor here comes from a woman in her fifties or sixties who had been exposed to COVID-19.

This clone turned up a few times. This rearrangement joins TRBV5-1 to TRBJ2-2; 10 nucleotides line up with TRBD2. J was trimmed by 4 bases and V by 2 bases; bases with no gene match: 2. The CDR3 is 15 amino acids. CDR1 and CDR2 from the germline V gene are SGHRS and YFSETQ. The CDR3 sequence is CASSFIAGGTGELFF. For the CDR3, the DNA is TGCGCCAGCAGCTTCATAGCGGGGGGCACCGGGGAGCTGTTTTTT.

The rearrangement joins TRBV7-9 to TRBJ2-6; TRBD1 matches 10 bases. The length of the CDR3 is 16 residues. Trimming took 6 bases from V and 2 from J; bases not matched to a gene: 4. In germline, CDR1 is SEHNR, CDR2 FQNEAQ (reference sequence). CDR3 sequence reads: CASSKTGGTGANVLTF. The CDR3 nucleotides read TGTGCCAGCAGTAAGACAGGGGGCACTGGGGCCAACGTCCTGACTTTC.

This clone was detected once. This chain joins TRBV9 and TRBJ1-3, with a weak D call TRBD1 (5 bases). Between the trimmed V and J ends, which lost 0 bases and 4 bases, there was a span of 11 bases. Germline-derived CDR1 and CDR2 are SGDLS and YYNGEE. This CDR3 comprises 15 residues. CDR3 nucleotides: TGTGCCAGCAGCGTAGATGGGGGGTCAGGAAACACCATATATTTT. Translated, it gives CASSVDGGSGNTIYF.

The chain carries TRBV18 and TRBJ1-3, with 8 bases aligning to TRBD1. The CDR3 loop spans 16 amino acids. Germline CDR1 KGHSH, CDR2 LQKENI. Germline trimming cut 3 bases from V and 7 bases from J; bases unmatched to any gene: 11. CDR3 loop: CASSPTGQGSINTIYF. CDR3 nucleotides: TGTGCCAGCTCACCTACCGGACAGGGTAGTATCAACACCATATATTTT.

The chain uses TRBV6-5 and TRBJ2-1; a possible D gene is TRBD2 (6 bases). Deletions cut 6 bases from V and 8 bases from J, with 14 bases between. Germline CDR1 is MNHEY and CDR2 is SVGAGI. CDR3 length equals 13 residues. CDR3: CASSVGRGYEQFF. The CDR3 nucleotides are TGTGCCAGCAGCGTGGGACGGGGGTATGAGCAGTTCTTC.

The rearrangement joins TRBV2 to TRBJ2-7, with a tentative D call TRBD1 (6 bases). The V end lost 7 bases, the J end lost 4 bases, and 8 bases lay between the germline ends. Germline loops: CDR1 SNHLY, CDR2 FYNNEI. CDR3 length equals 11 residues. This chain's CDR3 is CASKGQYEQYF. CDR3 in DNA: TGTGCCAGCAAAGGACAGTACGAGCAGTACTTC.

The chain carries TRBV5-1 and TRBJ2-5, with 8 bases lining up with TRBD1. Trimming cost V 1 base and J 4 bases; bases outside gene matches: 9. Germline assignment: CDR1 SGHRS and CDR2 YFSETQ. This CDR3 is built from 16 residues. CDR3 protein: CASSLFTSGGPETQYF. The CDR3, as DNA: TGCGCCAGCAGCTTGTTCACTTCAGGGGGCCCAGAGACCCAGTACTTC.

This chain uses TRBV18 with TRBJ2-1, with 7 bases that match TRBD2. The CDR3 extends over 17 amino acids. J was trimmed by 4 bases and V by 0 bases; bases with no gene match: 9. CDR1 KGHSH and CDR2 LQKENI come from the germline V gene. CDR3 residues: CASSPPRASGPYNEQFF. In DNA, the CDR3 is TGTGCCAGCTCACCACCGAGGGCTAGCGGTCCATACAATGAGCAGTTCTTC.

V and J are TRBV5-1 and TRBJ2-5; 7 nucleotides agree with TRBD1. The CDR3 is made up of 14 amino acids. The germline gives CDR1 SGHRS, CDR2 YFSETQ. J lost 4 bases, V lost 4 bases, and 7 bases had no gene match. The CDR3 DNA sequence: TGCGCCAGCAGCCCCCGGACAGGCGGAGAGACCCAGTACTTC. Translated, it gives CASSPRTGGETQYF.

The chain uses TRBV5-1 and TRBJ1-1; unclear D gene. The CDR3 spans 16 residues. Germline V lookup: CDR1 SGHRS, CDR2 YFSETQ. V was cut by 0 bases and J by 0 bases, with 12 bases left in between. The CDR3 DNA follows: TGCGCCAGCAGCTTGGCCGTAGGAGCTTTGAACACTGAAGCTTTCTTT. It is translated as CASSLAVGALNTEAFF.

The chain combines TRBV6-2 or TRBV6-3 with TRBJ2-2; a possible D gene is TRBD2 (7 bases). V gave up 2 bases and J gave up 4 bases, with 8 bases separating them. The CDR3 is made up of 14 amino acids. Looked up from germline, CDR1 is MNHEY and CDR2 is SVGEGT. CDR3 region: CASSYGGATGELFF. The CDR3 DNA reads as TGTGCCAGCAGTTACGGGGGGGCCACCGGGGAGCTGTTTTTT.

The chain recombines TRBV18 with TRBJ1-1, with D unresolved. The CDR3 consists of 13 residues. The V end lost 5 bases, the J end lost 5 bases, and 12 bases lay between the germline ends. In germline, CDR1 is KGHSH, CDR2 LQKENI. The CDR3 DNA reads as TGTGCCAGCTCATCCGTAGGGAGAACTGAAGCTTTCTTT. Protein sequence: CASSSVGRTEAFF.

The chain employs TRBV13 and TRBJ2-3; TRBD2 aligns across 11 bases. The V segment lost 3 bases and the J segment 1 base; nucleotides outside the gene matches: 3. The CDR3 consists of 16 residues. CDR1 and CDR2 (germline): PRHDT, FYEKMQ (reference sequence). DNA for the CDR3: TGTGCCAGCAGCTTCCATAGCGGGGGGGGCACAGATACGCAGTATTTT. Translating it yields CASSFHSGGGTDTQYF.

The chain uses TRBV28 and TRBJ1-1, with D maybe TRBD1 (6 bases). Between the trimmed V and J ends, which lost 8 bases and 6 bases, there was a span of 19 bases. Looked up from germline, CDR1 is MDHEN and CDR2 is SYDVKM. The CDR3 spans 14 residues. For the CDR3, the DNA is TGTGCCAGCCGTAAGGGGGGGCGCGGGTCTGAAGCTTTCTTT. Amino acid sequence: CASRKGGRGSEAFF. The variable domain in full, with the rest retrieved from reference TRBV28 and TRBJ1-1, is DVKVTQSSRYLVKRTGEKVFLECVQDMDHENMFWYRQDPGLGLRLIYFSYDVKMKEKGDIPEGYSVSREKKERFSLILESASTNQTSMYLCASRKGGRGSEAFFGQGTRLTVV.

The chain links TRBV5-1 to TRBJ2-1; D remains ambiguous. Deletions cut 5 bases from V and 5 bases from J, with 11 bases between. CDR3 size: 13 residues. Per germline, CDR1 SGHRS and CDR2 YFSETQ. As DNA, the CDR3 is TGCGCCAGCAGTATCGGGTGGAACAATGAGCAGTTCTTC. Protein product: CASSIGWNNEQFF.